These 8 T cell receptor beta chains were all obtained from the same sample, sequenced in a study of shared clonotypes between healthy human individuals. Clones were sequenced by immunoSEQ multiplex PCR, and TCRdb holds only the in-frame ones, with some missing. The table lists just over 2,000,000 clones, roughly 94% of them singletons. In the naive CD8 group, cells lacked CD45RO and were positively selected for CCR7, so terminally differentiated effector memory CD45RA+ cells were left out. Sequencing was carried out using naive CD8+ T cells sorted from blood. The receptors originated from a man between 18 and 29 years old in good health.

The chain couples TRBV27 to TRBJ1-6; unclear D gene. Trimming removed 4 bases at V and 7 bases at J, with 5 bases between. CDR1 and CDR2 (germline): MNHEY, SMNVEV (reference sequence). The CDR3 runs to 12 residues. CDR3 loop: CASSSENSPLHF. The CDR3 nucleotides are TGTGCCAGCAGTTCGGAGAATTCACCCCTCCACTTT.

DNA of the CDR3: TGTGCCAGCAGCTCGAGGGTGGTAGGGCAGCCCCAGCATTTT. Amino acid sequence: CASSSRVVGQPQHF. The gene calls are TRBV6-5 and TRBJ1-5; D is ambiguous. The V end was cut by 6 bases, the J end by 7 bases, with 16 bases between. Per the germline V gene, CDR1 is MNHEY and CDR2 is SVGAGI. This CDR3 comprises 14 residues.

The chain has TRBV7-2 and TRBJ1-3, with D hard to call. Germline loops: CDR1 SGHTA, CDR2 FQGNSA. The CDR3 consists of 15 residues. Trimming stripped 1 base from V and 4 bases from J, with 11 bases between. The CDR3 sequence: CASSLDMAAGNTIYF. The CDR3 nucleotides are TGTGCCAGCAGCTTAGACATGGCAGCGGGAAACACCATATATTTT.

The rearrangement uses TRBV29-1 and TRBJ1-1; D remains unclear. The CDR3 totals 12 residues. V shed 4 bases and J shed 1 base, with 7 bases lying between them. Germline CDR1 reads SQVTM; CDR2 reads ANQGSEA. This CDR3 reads CSVVGWNTEAFF. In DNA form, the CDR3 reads TGCAGCGTTGTAGGGTGGAACACTGAAGCTTTCTTT.

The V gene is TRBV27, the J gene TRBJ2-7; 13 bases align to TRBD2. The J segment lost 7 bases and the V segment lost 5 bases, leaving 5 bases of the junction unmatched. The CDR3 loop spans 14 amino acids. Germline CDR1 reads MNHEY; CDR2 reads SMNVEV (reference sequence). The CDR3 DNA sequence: TGTGCCAGCAGTGAACTAGCGGGAGGGGAAGAGCAGTACTTC. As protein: CASSELAGGEEQYF.

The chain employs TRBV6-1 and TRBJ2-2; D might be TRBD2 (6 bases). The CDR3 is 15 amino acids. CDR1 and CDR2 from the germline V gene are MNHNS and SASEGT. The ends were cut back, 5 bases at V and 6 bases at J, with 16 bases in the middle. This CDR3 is CASSLPRTGAGELFF. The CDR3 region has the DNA TGTGCCAGCAGTCTTCCTCGGACGGGAGCCGGGGAGCTGTTTTTT.

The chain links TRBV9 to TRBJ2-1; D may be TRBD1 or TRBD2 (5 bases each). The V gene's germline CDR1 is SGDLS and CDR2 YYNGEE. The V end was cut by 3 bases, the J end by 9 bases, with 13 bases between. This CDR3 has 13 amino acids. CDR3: CASSDGAWVEQFF. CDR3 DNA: TGTGCCAGCAGCGACGGGGCCTGGGTTGAGCAGTTCTTC.

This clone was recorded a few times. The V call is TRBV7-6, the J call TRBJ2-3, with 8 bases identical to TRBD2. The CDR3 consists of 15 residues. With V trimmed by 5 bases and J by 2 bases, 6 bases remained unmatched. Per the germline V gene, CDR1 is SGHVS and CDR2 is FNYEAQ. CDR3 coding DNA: TGTGCCAGCAGCCCAAAAGCGGGGGACACAGATACGCAGTATTTT. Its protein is CASSPKAGDTDTQYF.